This T cell receptor (beta chain) was captured by sequencing in a study of T cell repertoires in cytomegalovirus infection. On the study more broadly: CMV infection plus the matching HLA type was flagged by public TCR beta signatures. Study-wide results and limits: Of the TCR beta families, the public ones yielded a cumulative frequency that identified carriers of CMV plus the relevant HLA. The study found HLA-C-restricted CMV-specific TCR beta clonotypes dominating the ex vivo response.

This clonotype was counted ten times or more. The antigen is unknown. The junction had 15 bases not matched to a gene; V was cut back by 9 bases and J by 3 bases. Germline lookup yields CDR1 LNHDA and CDR2 SQIVND (reference sequence). This CDR3 region has 17 residues. MiXCR was run by TCRdb on the reads, yielding one entry per CDR3 protein. Seen here are approximately 250,000 distinct CDR3 sequences, roughly 6.5% observed once, and the top ten hold more than 5.5%. This chain links TRBV19 with TRBJ2-3; TRBD1 aligns across 10 bases. The sequenced material came from PBMCs. The sequence was obtained from a human donor in good health (CMV status not recorded). Some clones in this sample may be carry-over from other donors' samples. CDR3 nucleotide sequence: TGTGCCAGCCGCCGTGGGACCGGGACAGGGGATACAGATACGCAGTATTTT. Translating it yields CASRRGTGTGDTDTQYF.